This T cell receptor beta chain was captured in a study of blood T cell repertoires in COVID-19. In the study overall: Cohort 3 recovery required two negative PCRs, clearance, or symptom resolution. T cells, B-cell-depleted T cells, or PBMCs provided the cDNA or gDNA that served as material. The United States, Italy and Spain provided the acute and convalescent COVID-19 samples.

Individuals aged roughly 18 to 95 years were recruited from fewer than 25 US areas. The CDR3 length is 13 residues. Germline V gene lookup returns CDR1 SGHTA and CDR2 FQGNSA. Trimming pared 3 bases from V and 7 bases from J, leaving 12 bases between. TCRdb's copy holds only in-frame clones and misses some; the assay was immunoSEQ multiplex PCR. Here the sample spans around 290,000 clones, approximately 90% being singletons. The receptor was isolated from a woman aged 60-75 years in a cohort exposed to, infected with or recovered from COVID-19 (not recorded which). The V gene is TRBV7-2, the J gene TRBJ1-1; D gene ambiguous. Sequences were obtained from PBMCs or T cells enriched from blood (not recorded which). As DNA, the CDR3 is TGTGCCAGCAGCTTCCAGGCAACACTTGAAGCTTTCTTT. It translates to CASSFQATLEAFF.